The clone carrying this T cell receptor (beta chain) was recorded a few times. Its antigen is still unknown. The V end was cut by 4 bases, the J end by 1 base, with 12 bases between. The CDR3 covers 14 residues. Germline V gene lookup returns CDR1 GTSNPN and CDR2 SVGIG (reference sequence). This sample is part of a study of CD8 T cells in ankylosing spondylitis. Study-level points and caveats: Blood of patients with ankylosing spondylitis appeared to be characterized by a TCR beta motif of eight highly homologous variants.

Libraries for TCR beta were made by quantitative 5'-RACE with molecular barcodes. Each CDR3 protein gets one entry after TCRdb re-called the 5' RACE reads with MiXCR. Seen here are a few hundred thousand distinct CDR3 sequences, about a fifth observed once, and the top ten hold around 17%. Sequencing was performed on blood, either unsorted or a sorted T cell fraction (not recorded which). This chain joins TRBV30 and TRBJ2-3; D may be TRBD1 (5 bases). The TCR comes from a male donor with ankylosing spondylitis. The CDR3 reads CAWTSGRGTDTQYF. CDR3 nucleotide sequence: TGTGCCTGGACGTCAGGGCGAGGCACAGATACGCAGTATTTT.